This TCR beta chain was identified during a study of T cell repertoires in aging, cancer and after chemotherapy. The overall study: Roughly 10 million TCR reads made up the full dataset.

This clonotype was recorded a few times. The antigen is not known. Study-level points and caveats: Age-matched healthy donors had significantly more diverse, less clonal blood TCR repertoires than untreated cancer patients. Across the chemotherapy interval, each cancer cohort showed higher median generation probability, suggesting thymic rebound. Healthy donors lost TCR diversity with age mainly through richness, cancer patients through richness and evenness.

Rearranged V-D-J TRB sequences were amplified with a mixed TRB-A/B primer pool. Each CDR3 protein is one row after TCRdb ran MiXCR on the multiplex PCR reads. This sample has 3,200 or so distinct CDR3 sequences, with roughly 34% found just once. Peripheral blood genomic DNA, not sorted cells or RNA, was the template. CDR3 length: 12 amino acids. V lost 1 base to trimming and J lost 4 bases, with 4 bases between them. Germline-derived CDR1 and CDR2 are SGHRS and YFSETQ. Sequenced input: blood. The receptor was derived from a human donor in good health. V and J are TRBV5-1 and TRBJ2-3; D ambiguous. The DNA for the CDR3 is TGCGCCAGCAGCTTGTTGGCAGATACGCAGTATTTT. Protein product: CASSLLADTQYF. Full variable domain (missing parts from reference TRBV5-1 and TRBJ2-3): KAGVTQTPRYLIKTRGQQVTLSCSPISGHRSVSWYQQTPGQGLQFLFEYFSETQRNKGNFPGRFSGRQFSNSRSEMNVSTLELGDSALYLCASSLLADTQYFGPGTRLTVL.